This T cell receptor (beta chain) was identified in a study of metastatic and nonmetastatic thyroid tumors (TCRdb year 2020). Background for the entire study: Repertoires from peripheral blood and from tumor or nodule tissue samples of malignant and benign thyroid patients were compared. Overall study outcomes, separate from this receptor: In both blood and tumor samples, TCR beta diversity was reported to be significantly higher in malignant tumors than in benign nodules.

This clone showed up many times. Its antigen is currently not known. Base quality data are lacking; no much larger clone is found one base away. From the germline V gene (reference sequence), CDR1 is LNHDA and CDR2 is SQIVND. Its CDR3 holds 16 amino acids, cysteine through phenylalanine. The kept DNA is CDR3 alone, 48 bases in frame from the first base. V lost 8 bases and J lost 2 bases; the stretch between them is 19 bases long. No patient had received any treatment before thyroid surgery. The study retrospectively analysed patient clinical samples collected from the early 2010s to the late 2010s using T-cell receptor beta sequencing. The receptor library was made with PCR. The data were produced on an Illumina HiSeq 4000. High-throughput sequencing was used to profile the TCR beta-chain CDR3 region of each patient. The study's processing was this. Drawing on CDR3 differences between clinicopathological groups, the researchers built a classifier meant to tell apart patients with distant-metastatic papillary thyroid cancer. Repertoire diversity was assessed with the Shannon index, and tumor-blood repertoire similarity with the Morisita-Horn index. The public sequencing data were trimmed at Q25 with fastp and processed into clonotypes with MiXCR by TCRdb, which kept only in-frame beta chains. TCRdb, not the authors, supplied the V and J calls. The sample includes about 24,000 clones, with approximately 19% observed a single time. 4.6% of the sample is held by the ten biggest clonotypes.

The material sequenced was blood. This receptor was identified in a male donor with papillary thyroid cancer or a benign thyroid nodule (not recorded which). Some clones in this sample may be carry-over from other donors' samples. The chain links TRBV19 with TRBJ2-1, with TRBD1 perhaps the D gene, on 6 matching bases. The CDR3 reads CASCCPPRGPYNEQFF. The nucleotides are TGTGCCAGTTGCTGCCCCCCCAGGGGCCCCTACAATGAGCAGTTCTTC.